The clone carrying this T cell receptor beta chain appeared a few times. Its antigen is undetermined. This sample stems from a study of T cell repertoires in cytomegalovirus infection. Whole-study context: From public TCR beta signatures came an indication of both CMV infection and matching HLA type. Study observations and caveats: Dominating the ex vivo response were TCR beta clonotypes that were CMV-specific and HLA-C-restricted. CMV carriers with the relevant HLA were identified by cumulative public TCR beta family frequency.

Germline V gene data show CDR1 as MNHEY and CDR2 as SVGAGI. The CDR3 spans 16 residues. Trimming removed 9 bases at V and 1 base at J, with 21 bases between. TCRdb itself ran the reads through MiXCR, one entry per CDR3 protein. The data contain under 850,000 distinct CDR3 sequences, approximately 34% of them singletons. The chain recombines TRBV6-5 with TRBJ1-1; weak D call: TRBD1 (5 bases). Sequencing was carried out using PBMCs. The receptor comes from a human donor in good health (CMV status not recorded). Some clones in this sample may be carry-over from other donors' samples. CDR3 in DNA: TGTGCCAGTTCTTCCGGGACTAGGTTTAAGAACACTGAAGCTTTCTTT. This encodes CASSSGTRFKNTEAFF.